A single sample is the source of the 2 T cell receptor beta chains below, sequenced in a study of shared clonotypes between healthy human individuals (dated by TCRdb to the early 2020s). Libraries were constructed by the immunoSEQ multiplex PCR assay. In TCRdb, the immuneACCESS table is reduced to in-frame sequences with V and J assigned. These tables do not hold every clone; where another copy was compared, an unresolved V gene accounts for under half, and the others remain unexplained. The sample profile shows 1,400,000 or so clones; about 98.5% of them were found once. The leading ten clones occupy around 0.33% of the sample. Sequenced sample: naive CD4+ T cells sorted from blood. Read against the paper, the sample's cell subset or site label means: CD45RA+ positively selected. These receptors were obtained from a man younger than 45 in good health.

Turning to this clone: The sample holds other DNA sequences that translate to the same CDR3. The chain combines TRBV18 with TRBJ1-2, with D possibly matching TRBD1 (5 bases). CDR1 and CDR2 (germline): KGHSH, LQKENI. Trimming took 2 bases from V and 3 from J, leaving 7 bases between them. This CDR3 region has 13 residues. The CDR3 DNA reads TGTGCCAGCTCACCAACAGGAGACTATGGCTACACCTTC. This encodes CASSPTGDYGYTF.

V and J are TRBV6-4 and TRBJ1-5, with unresolved D. V was trimmed by 5 bases and J by 7 bases, leaving 12 bases between them. Germline CDR1 MRHNA, CDR2 SNTAGT. The CDR3 spans 13 residues. The CDR3 loop reads CASSLDLGQPQHF. CDR3 nucleotides: TGTGCCAGCAGTCTCGACCTTGGCCAGCCCCAGCATTTT.